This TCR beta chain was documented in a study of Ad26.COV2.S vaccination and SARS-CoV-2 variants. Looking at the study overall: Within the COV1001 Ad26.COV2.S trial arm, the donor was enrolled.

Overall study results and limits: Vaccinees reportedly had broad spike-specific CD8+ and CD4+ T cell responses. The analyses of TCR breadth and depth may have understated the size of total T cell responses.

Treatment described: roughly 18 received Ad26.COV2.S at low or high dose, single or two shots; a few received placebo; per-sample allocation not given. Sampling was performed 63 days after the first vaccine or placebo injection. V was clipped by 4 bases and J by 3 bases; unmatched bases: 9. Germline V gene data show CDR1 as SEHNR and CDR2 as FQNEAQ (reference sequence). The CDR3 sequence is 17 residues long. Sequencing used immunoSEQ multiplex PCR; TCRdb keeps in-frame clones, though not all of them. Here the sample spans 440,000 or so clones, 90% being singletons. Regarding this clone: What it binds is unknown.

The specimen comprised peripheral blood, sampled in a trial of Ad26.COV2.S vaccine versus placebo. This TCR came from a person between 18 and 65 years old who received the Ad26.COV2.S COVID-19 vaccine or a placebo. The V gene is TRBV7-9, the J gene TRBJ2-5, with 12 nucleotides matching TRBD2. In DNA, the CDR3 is TGTGCCAGCAGCTCCCCGACTAGCGGGAGAGCCGAAGAGACCCAGTACTTC. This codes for CASSSPTSGRAEETQYF.